This record concerns one T cell receptor (beta chain) sequence. This entry belongs to a study of blood T cell repertoires in COVID-19. Here immunoSEQ multiplex PCR was the method, and the copy in TCRdb shows in-frame clones only, minus some. This table has 250,000 or so clones, roughly four fifths appearing once. Germline lookup yields CDR1 MDHEN and CDR2 SYDVKM. The CDR3 is made up of 17 amino acids. Trimming pared 3 bases from V and 0 bases from J, leaving 15 bases between. V usage is TRBV28 and J usage is TRBJ2-4, with D hard to call. What was sequenced was peripheral blood. This receptor was taken from a man aged 25 to 40 who had recovered from COVID-19. The CDR3 is CASSFHPSTLAKNIQYF. DNA for the CDR3: TGTGCCAGCAGTTTTCACCCCAGTACGCTAGCCAAAAACATTCAGTACTTC.